This T cell receptor (beta chain) was sequenced during a study of T cell responses to AZD1222 COVID-19 vaccine. As regards this clone: Its target is not known.

The germline CDR1 and CDR2 sequences are SGHRS and YFSETQ. V was pared by 7 bases and J by 0 bases, with 13 bases between. This CDR3 is built from 15 residues. Study-wide results and caveats: Close to half of spike-specific TCRs reportedly recognize unmutated variant regions. Of the AZD1222 recipients, only 5 or 6 were seropositive at baseline. Repertoires in all cases were sampled only once the peak T cell response had passed.

Only in-frame clones appear in the TCRdb table, and some are missing; sequencing was by immunoSEQ multiplex PCR. The table lists around 150,000 clones, roughly 80% of them singletons, with approximately 4% in the top ten. This material consisted of peripheral blood, taken on day 0 of AZD1222 vaccination. The chain combines TRBV5-1 with TRBJ2-2; D is possibly TRBD1 (7 bases). The sequence derives from an adult in good health. The CDR3 loop reads CASFAGQPNTGELFF. CDR3 DNA sequence: TGCGCCAGCTTCGCGGGACAGCCGAACACCGGGGAGCTGTTTTTT.